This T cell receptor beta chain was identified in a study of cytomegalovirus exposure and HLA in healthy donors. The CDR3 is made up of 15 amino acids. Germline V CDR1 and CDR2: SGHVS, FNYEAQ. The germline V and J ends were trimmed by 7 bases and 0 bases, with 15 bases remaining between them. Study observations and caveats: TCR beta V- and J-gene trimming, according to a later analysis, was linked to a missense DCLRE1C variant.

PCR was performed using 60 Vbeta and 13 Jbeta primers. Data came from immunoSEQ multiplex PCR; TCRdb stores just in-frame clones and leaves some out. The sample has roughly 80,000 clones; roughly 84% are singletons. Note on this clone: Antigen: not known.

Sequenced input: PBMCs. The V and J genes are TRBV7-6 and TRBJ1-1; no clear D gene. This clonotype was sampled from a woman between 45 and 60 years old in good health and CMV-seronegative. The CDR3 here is CASTRETPMNTEAFF. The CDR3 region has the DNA TGTGCCAGCACGCGGGAGACTCCTATGAACACTGAAGCTTTCTTT.